This record concerns one T cell receptor beta chain sequence. These data belong to a study of blood T cell repertoires in COVID-19. Looking at the study overall: Material from acute and convalescent COVID-19 was sourced from the United States, Italy and Spain.

Recruits, aged about 18 to 100 years, lived in around 24 US areas. Under the authors' procedure: Estimated nucleated cell counts came from reference gene primer amplification. Clones were read by immunoSEQ multiplex PCR, and TCRdb kept only the in-frame ones, dropping some. That table supplies the V and J calls and clone size; D and trimming were determined from the DNA. The sample lists over 150,000 clones; approximately 85% were seen once. The sequenced sample consisted of PBMCs or T cells enriched from blood (not recorded which). The receptor was derived from a man aged 40-49 years who had recovered from COVID-19.

The DNA of the CDR3 is TGTGCCATCAGTGAGTCGAGGCAGGGGGCAAGTCAGCCCCAGCATTTT. It yields the protein CAISESRQGASQPQHF. The rearrangement joins TRBV10-3 to TRBJ1-5; TRBD1 agrees at 8 bases. This CDR3 region has 16 residues. Trimming at V came to 0 bases and at J to 6 bases, leaving 7 bases not matched to a gene. CDR1 is ENHRY, CDR2 SYGVKD, per germline.